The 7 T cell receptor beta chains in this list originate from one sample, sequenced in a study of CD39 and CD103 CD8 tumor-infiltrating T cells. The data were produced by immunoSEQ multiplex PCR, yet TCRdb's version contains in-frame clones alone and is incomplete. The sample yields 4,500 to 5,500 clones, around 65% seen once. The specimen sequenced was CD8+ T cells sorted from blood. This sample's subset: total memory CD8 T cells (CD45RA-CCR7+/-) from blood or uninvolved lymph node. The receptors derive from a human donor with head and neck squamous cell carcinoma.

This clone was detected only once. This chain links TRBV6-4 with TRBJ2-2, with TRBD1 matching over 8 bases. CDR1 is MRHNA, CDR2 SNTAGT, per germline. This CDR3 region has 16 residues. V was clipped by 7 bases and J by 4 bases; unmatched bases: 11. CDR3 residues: CASTNRGDLTTGELFF. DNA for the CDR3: TGTGCCAGCACCAACAGGGGGGACTTGACCACCGGGGAGCTGTTTTTT.

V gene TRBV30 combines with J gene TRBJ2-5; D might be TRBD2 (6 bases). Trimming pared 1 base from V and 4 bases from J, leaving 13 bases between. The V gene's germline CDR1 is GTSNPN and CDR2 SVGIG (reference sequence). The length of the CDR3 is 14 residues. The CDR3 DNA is TGTGCCTGGAGTGCCCGGGCGGGGCCAGAGACCCAGTACTTC. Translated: CAWSARAGPETQYF.

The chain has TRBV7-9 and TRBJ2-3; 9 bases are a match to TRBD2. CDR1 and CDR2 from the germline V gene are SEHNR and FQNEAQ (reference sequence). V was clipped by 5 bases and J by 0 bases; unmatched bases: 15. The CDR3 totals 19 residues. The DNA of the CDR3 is TGTGCCAGCAGCCAGATCAGCGGGGGGCTCGCCTCTAGCACAGATACGCAGTATTTT. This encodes CASSQISGGLASSTDTQYF. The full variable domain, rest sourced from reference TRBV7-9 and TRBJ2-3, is DTGVSQNPRHKITKRGQNVTFRCDPISEHNRLYWYRQTLGQGPEFLTYFQNEAQLEKSRLLSDRFSAERPKGSFSTLEIQRTEQGDSAMYLCASSQISGGLASSTDTQYFGPGTRLTVL.

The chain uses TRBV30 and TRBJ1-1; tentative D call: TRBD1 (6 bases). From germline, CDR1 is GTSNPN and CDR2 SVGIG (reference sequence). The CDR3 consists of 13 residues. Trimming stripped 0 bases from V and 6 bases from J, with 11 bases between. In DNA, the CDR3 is TGTGCCTGGAGTGTACAGGGTTGGGCTGAAGCTTTCTTT. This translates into CAWSVQGWAEAFF.

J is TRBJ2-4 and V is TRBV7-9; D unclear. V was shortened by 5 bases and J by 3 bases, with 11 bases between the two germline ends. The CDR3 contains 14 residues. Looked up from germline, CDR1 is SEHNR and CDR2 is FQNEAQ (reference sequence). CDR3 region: CASSPVVNKNIQYF. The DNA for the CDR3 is TGTGCCAGCAGCCCGGTTGTGAACAAAAACATTCAGTACTTC.

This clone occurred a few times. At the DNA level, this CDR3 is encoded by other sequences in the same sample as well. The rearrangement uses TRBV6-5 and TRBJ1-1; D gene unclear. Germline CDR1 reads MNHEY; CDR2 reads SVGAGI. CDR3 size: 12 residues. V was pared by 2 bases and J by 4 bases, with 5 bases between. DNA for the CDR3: TGTGCCAGCAGTTACGCGGGCACTGAAGCTTTCTTT. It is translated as CASSYAGTEAFF.

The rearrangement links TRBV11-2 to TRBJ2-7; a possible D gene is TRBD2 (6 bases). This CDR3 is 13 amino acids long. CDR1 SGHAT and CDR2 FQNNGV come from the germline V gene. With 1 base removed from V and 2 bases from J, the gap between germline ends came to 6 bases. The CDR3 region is CASSLGLAYEQYF. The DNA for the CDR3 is TGTGCCAGCAGCTTAGGACTAGCCTACGAGCAGTACTTC. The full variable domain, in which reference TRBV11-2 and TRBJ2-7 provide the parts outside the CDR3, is EAGVAQSPRYKIIEKRQSVAFWCNPISGHATLYWYQQILGQGPKLLIQFQNNGVVDDSQLPKDRFSAERLKGVDSTLKIQPAKLEDSAVYLCASSLGLAYEQYFGPGTRLTVT.